Below are 9 T cell receptor beta chains sequenced from a single sample in a study of shared clonotypes between healthy human individuals. Clones were read by immunoSEQ multiplex PCR, and TCRdb kept only the in-frame ones, dropping some. Altogether about 2 million clones are present, approximately 94% being singletons, with the ten largest covering 0.9% to 1.4%. CD8 cells regarded as naive lacked CD45RO, were positively chosen for CCR7, and omitted terminally differentiated effector memory CD45RA+ cells. The sequencing input was naive CD8+ T cells sorted from blood. The receptors were sampled from a young man in good health.

The genes are TRBV13 and TRBJ1-2; TRBD1 matches 7 bases. After removal of 3 bases from V and 8 bases from J, the junction contained 0 bases not matched to a gene. CDR3 size: 11 residues. Germline V lookup: CDR1 PRHDT, CDR2 FYEKMQ (reference sequence). CDR3 nucleotides: TGTGCCAGCAGCTTCAGGGGGGGCTACACCTTC. This encodes CASSFRGGYTF.

The genes are TRBV7-9 and TRBJ2-1; 10 bases line up with TRBD1. Germline V gives CDR1 SEHNR, CDR2 FQNEAQ (reference sequence). The V gene end was trimmed by 9 bases and the J gene end by 1 base; junction bases not matched to a gene: 3. The CDR3 totals 14 residues. The DNA for the CDR3 is TGTGCCAGTCTGGGACAGGGGTCCTACAATGAGCAGTTCTTC. Its translation is CASLGQGSYNEQFF.

A note on this clone: The junction differs from germline at one of its ends, possibly a read error. The chain joins TRBV2 to TRBJ2-5, with D tentatively TRBD2 (5 bases). The CDR3 extends over 14 amino acids. The V gene's germline CDR1 is SNHLY and CDR2 FYNNEI. The CDR3 bases are TGTGCCAGCGGTGAAGAGGGCCCCGCTGATCAGCAGTACTTC. Its protein product is CASGEEGPADQQYF.

This chain joins TRBV6-5 and TRBJ2-1; TRBD1 might be the D (6 bases). Germline-derived CDR1 and CDR2 are MNHEY and SVGAGI. This CDR3 contains 12 residues. Trimming took off 6 bases at V and 10 bases at J, with 13 bases between the two ends. The CDR3 DNA reads as TGTGCCAGCAGCCACAGGGCAGGAGAGCAGTTCTTC. Its translation: CASSHRAGEQFF.

A note on this clone: Other DNA sequences of this sample code for an identical CDR3. The chain's CDR3 is CASSAGVSNQPQHF. The DNA of the CDR3 is TGTGCCAGCAGCGCGGGGGTTAGCAATCAGCCCCAGCATTTT. The chain employs TRBV27 and TRBJ1-5; maybe TRBD1 (5 bases). The CDR3 totals 14 residues. Trimming stripped 6 bases from V and 0 bases from J, with 9 bases between. The germline CDR1 and CDR2 sequences are MNHEY and SMNVEV (reference sequence).

The CDR3 DNA is TGTGCCAGCAGTGAAGCCCAGGGGGCTTACGAGCAGTACTTC. It is translated as CASSEAQGAYEQYF. This chain connects TRBV6-1 to TRBJ2-7; 8 bases fit TRBD1. The CDR3 contains 14 residues. The ends lost 0 bases at V and 4 bases at J; junction bases unmatched: 2. Germline CDR1 is MNHNS and CDR2 is SASEGT.

The chain couples TRBV28 to TRBJ1-5; TRBD1 matches 10 bases. CDR3 length: 17 amino acids. V dropped 5 bases and J dropped 6; count of bases not matched to a gene: 13. The germline V gene has CDR1 MDHEN and CDR2 SYDVKM. CDR3 sequence reads: CASSTRYGQGVIQPQHF. The CDR3 nucleotides read TGTGCCAGCAGTACCAGATACGGACAGGGGGTAATTCAGCCCCAGCATTTT.

This sequence joins TRBV5-6 and TRBJ2-7, with D perhaps TRBD2 (5 bases). This CDR3 has 14 amino acids. Deletions cut 0 bases from V and 4 bases from J, with 11 bases between. Germline CDR1 reads SGHDT; CDR2 reads YYEEEE. Here the CDR3 reads CASSLALVMYEQYF. The CDR3 coding sequence is TGTGCCAGCAGCTTGGCACTAGTAATGTACGAGCAGTACTTC.

V usage is TRBV7-2 and J usage is TRBJ2-5, with 11 bases fitting TRBD1. V shed 5 bases and J 2 bases; nucleotides not matched to a gene: 7. CDR3 length: 16 amino acids. Germline lookup yields CDR1 SGHTA and CDR2 FQGNSA. In DNA form, the CDR3 reads TGTGCCAGCAGCCTAGGGACAGGGGGTTCACAAGAGACCCAGTACTTC. This encodes CASSLGTGGSQETQYF.